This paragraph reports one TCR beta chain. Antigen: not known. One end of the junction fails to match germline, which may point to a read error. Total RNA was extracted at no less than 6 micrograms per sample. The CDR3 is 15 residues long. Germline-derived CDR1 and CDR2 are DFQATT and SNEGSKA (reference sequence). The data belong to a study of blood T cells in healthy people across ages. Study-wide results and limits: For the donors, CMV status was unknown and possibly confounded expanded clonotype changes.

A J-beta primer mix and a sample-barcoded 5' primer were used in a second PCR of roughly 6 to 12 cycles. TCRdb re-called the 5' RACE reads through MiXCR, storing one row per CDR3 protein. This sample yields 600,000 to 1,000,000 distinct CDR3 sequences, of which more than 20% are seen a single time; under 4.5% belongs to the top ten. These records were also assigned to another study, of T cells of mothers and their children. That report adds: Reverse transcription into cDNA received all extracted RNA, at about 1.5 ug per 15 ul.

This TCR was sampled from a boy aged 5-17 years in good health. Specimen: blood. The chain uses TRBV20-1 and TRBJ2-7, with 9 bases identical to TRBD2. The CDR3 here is CSARQIAGDFYEQYF. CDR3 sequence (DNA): TGCAGCGCTAGACAGATAGCGGGGGACTTCTACGAGCAGTACTTC.